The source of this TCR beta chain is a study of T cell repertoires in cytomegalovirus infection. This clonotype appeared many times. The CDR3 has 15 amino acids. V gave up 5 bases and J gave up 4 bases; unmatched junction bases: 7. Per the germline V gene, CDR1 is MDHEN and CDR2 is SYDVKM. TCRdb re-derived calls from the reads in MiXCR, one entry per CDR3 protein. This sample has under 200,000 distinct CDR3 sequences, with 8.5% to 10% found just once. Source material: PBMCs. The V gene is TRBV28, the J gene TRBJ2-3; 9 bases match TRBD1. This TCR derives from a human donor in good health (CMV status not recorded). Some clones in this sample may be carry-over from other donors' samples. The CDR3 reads CASSGPGQGSDTQYF. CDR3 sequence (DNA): TGTGCCAGCAGTGGGCCGGGACAGGGCTCAGATACGCAGTATTTT.